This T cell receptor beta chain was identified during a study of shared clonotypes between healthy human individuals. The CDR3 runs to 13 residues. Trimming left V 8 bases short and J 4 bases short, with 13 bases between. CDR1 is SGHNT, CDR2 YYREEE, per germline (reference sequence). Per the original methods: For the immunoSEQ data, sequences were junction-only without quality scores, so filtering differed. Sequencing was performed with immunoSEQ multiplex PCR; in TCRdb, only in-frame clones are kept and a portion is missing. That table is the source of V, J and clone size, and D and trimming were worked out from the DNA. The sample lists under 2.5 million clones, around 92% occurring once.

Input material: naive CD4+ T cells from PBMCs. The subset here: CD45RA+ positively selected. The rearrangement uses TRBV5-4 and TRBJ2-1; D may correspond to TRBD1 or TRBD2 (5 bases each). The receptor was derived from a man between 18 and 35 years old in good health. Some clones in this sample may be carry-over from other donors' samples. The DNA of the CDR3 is TGTGCCAGTTCCCGGGACGCTTACAATGAGCAGTTCTTC. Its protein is CASSRDAYNEQFF.